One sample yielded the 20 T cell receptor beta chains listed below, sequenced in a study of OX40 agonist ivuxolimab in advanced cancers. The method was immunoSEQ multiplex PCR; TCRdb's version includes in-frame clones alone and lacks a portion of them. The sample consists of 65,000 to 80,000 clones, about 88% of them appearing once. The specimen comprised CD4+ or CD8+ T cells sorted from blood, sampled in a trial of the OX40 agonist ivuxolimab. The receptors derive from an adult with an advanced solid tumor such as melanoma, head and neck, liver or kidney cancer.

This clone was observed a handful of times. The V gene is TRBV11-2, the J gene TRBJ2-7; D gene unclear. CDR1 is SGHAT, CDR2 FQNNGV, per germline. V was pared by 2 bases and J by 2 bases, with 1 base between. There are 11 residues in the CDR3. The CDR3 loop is CASSLTYEQYF. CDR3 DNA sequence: TGTGCCAGCAGCTTAACCTACGAGCAGTACTTC.

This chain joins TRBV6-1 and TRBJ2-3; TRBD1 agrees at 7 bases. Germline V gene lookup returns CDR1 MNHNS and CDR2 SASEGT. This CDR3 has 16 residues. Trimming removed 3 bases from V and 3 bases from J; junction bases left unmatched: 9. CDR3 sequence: CASSERDRAGTDTQYF. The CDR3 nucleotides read TGTGCCAGCAGTGAGAGAGACAGGGCAGGAACAGATACGCAGTATTTT.

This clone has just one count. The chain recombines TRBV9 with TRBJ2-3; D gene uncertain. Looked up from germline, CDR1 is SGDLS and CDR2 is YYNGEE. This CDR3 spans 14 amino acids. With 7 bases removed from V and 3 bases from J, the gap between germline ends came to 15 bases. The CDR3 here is CASSVLPTTDTQYF. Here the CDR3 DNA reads TGTGCCAGCTCTGTTCTTCCGACTACAGATACGCAGTATTTT.

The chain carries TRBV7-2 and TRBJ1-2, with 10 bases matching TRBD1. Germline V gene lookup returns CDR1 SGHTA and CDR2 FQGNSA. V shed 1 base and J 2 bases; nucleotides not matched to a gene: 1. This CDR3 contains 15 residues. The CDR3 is CASSLETGGNYGYTF. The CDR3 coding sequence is TGTGCCAGCAGCTTAGAGACAGGGGGCAACTATGGCTACACCTTC.

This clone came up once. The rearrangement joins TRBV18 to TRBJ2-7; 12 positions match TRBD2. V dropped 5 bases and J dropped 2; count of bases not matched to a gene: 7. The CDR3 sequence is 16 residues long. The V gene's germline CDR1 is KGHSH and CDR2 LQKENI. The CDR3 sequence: CASSRLAGDRAYEQYF. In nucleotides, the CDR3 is TGTGCCAGCTCAAGACTAGCGGGAGACAGGGCCTACGAGCAGTACTTC.

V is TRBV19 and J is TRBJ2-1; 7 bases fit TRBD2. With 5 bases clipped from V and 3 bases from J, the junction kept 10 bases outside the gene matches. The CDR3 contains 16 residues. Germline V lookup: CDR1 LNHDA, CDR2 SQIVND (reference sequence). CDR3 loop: CASSSSSGTFYNEQFF. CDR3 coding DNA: TGTGCCAGTAGTTCTTCGAGCGGGACGTTCTACAATGAGCAGTTCTTC.

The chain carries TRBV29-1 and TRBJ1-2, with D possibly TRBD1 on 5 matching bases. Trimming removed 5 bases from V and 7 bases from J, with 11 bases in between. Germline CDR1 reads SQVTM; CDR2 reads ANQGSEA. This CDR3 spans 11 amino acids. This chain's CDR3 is CSVSMQGGYTF. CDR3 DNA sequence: TGCAGCGTTTCAATGCAGGGTGGCTACACCTTC.

As DNA, the CDR3 is TGTGCCAACCCGCGGAACTATGGCTACACCTTC. Translation gives CANPRNYGYTF. The chain recombines TRBV2 with TRBJ1-2; D call uncertain. Germline assignment: CDR1 SNHLY and CDR2 FYNNEI. Deletions cut 10 bases from V and 2 bases from J, with 8 bases between. This CDR3 region has 11 residues.

CDR3 in amino acids: CASSLLPNEQFF. The CDR3 nucleotides are TGTGCCAGCAGCTTATTGCCCAATGAGCAGTTCTTC. The chain links TRBV7-9 to TRBJ2-1, with no clear D. Between the trimmed V and J ends, which lost 2 bases and 6 bases, there was a span of 5 bases. Germline V gene sequence: CDR1 SEHNR, CDR2 FQNEAQ (reference sequence). The CDR3 consists of 12 residues.

CDR3 sequence reads: CASSLKGGRAEAFF. The CDR3 region has the DNA TGTGCCAGCAGCTTAAAGGGAGGAAGGGCTGAAGCTTTCTTT. The genes are TRBV7-9 and TRBJ1-1; D call uncertain. The CDR3 is 14 amino acids. The V gene's germline CDR1 is SEHNR and CDR2 FQNEAQ (reference sequence). V lost 2 bases to trimming and J lost 6 bases, with 13 bases between them.

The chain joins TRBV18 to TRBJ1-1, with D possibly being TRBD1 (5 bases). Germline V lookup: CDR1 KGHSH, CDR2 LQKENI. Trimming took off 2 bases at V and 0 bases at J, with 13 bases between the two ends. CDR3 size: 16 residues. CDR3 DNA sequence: TGTGCCAGCTCACCAAATCCGGGGCGTATGAACACTGAAGCTTTCTTT. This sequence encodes CASSPNPGRMNTEAFF. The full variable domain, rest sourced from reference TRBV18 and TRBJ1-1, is NAGVMQNPRHLVRRRGQEARLRCSPMKGHSHVYWYRQLPEEGLKFMVYLQKENIIDESGMPKERFSAEFPKEGPSILRIQQVVRGDSAAYFCASSPNPGRMNTEAFFGQGTRLTVV.

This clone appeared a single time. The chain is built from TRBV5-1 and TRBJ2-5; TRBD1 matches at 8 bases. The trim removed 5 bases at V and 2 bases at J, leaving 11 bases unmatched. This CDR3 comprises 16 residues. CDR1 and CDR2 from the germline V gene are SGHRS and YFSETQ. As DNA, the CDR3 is TGCGCCAGCAGACCGGGACAGGTAAACTTACAAGAGACCCAGTACTTC. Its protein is CASRPGQVNLQETQYF.

CDR3 amino acids: CASSFSTLANEKLFF. The DNA for the CDR3 is TGTGCCAGCAGCTTTAGCACGCTGGCTAATGAAAAACTGTTTTTT. This rearrangement joins TRBV7-9 to TRBJ1-4; the D is unclear. Trimming left V 3 bases short and J 3 bases short, with 11 bases between. Germline CDR1 reads SEHNR; CDR2 reads FQNEAQ (reference sequence). The CDR3 is 15 residues long.

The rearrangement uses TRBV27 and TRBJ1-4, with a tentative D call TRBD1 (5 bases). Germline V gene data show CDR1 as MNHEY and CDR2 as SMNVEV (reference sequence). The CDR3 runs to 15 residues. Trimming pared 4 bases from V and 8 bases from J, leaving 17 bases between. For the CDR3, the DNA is TGTGCCAGCAGTTCCTTACAGGCGAGGAAAGAAAAACTGTTTTTT. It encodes CASSSLQARKEKLFF.

DNA for the CDR3: TGCGCCAGCAGCTTGAGTCAGGGCACAGATACGCAGTATTTT. Translation: CASSLSQGTDTQYF. The chain recombines TRBV5-1 with TRBJ2-3, with D unclear. This CDR3 is built from 14 residues. Looked up from germline, CDR1 is SGHRS and CDR2 is YFSETQ. V was pared by 1 base and J by 1 base, with 7 bases between.

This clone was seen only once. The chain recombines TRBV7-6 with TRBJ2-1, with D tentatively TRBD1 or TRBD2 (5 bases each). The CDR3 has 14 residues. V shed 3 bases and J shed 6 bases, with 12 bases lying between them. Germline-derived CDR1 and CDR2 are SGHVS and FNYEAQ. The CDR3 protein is CASSFEGAGNEQFF. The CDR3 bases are TGTGCCAGCAGCTTCGAAGGGGCGGGCAATGAGCAGTTCTTC.

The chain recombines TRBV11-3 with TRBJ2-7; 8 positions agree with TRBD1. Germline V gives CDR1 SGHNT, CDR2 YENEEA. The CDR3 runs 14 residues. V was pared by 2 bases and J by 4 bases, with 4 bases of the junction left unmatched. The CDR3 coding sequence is TGTGCCAGCAGCTTAAATGACAGGGGTTACGAGCAGTACTTC. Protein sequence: CASSLNDRGYEQYF.

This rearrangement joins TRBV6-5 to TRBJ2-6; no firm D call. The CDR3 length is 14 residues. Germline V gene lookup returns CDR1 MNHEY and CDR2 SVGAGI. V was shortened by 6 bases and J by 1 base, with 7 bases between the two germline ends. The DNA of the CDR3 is TGTGCCAGCAGGGACCCTTCTGGGGCCAACGTCCTGACTTTC. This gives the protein CASRDPSGANVLTF.

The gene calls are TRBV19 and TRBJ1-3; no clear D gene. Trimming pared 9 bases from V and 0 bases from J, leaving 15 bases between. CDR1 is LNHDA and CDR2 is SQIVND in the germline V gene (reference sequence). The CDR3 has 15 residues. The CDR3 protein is CASYSIAHSGNTIYF. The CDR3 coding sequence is TGTGCCAGCTACTCAATAGCCCACTCTGGAAACACCATATATTTT.

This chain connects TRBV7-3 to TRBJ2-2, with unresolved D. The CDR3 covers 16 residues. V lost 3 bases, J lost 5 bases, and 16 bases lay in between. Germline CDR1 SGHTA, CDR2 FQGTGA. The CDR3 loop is CASSFQTLHGTGELFF. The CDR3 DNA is TGTGCCAGCAGCTTCCAAACCCTCCATGGGACCGGGGAGCTGTTTTTT.